This entry lists 15 T cell receptor beta chains sequenced from one sample in a study of CD8 T cells in Susac syndrome. When the RNA was reverse transcribed, random hexamers were used with an input of roughly 0.45 to 1 ug. TCRdb re-called the immunoSEQ multiplex PCR reads through MiXCR, storing one row per CDR3 protein. The table records about 210,000 distinct CDR3 sequences, 95% of them present only once. The sequencing sample was made of CD4+ T cells from PBMCs. The receptor source for this set is a human donor with multiple sclerosis.

The V and J genes are TRBV7-2 and TRBJ2-4; 7 positions agree with TRBD1. After removal of 6 bases from V and 1 base from J, the junction contained 15 bases not matched to a gene. The CDR3 spans 18 residues. Germline V lookup: CDR1 SGHTA, CDR2 FQGNSA. As DNA, the CDR3 is TGTGCCAGCAGTCGAGCATCCCGACAGGGTTTGGCCAAAAACATTCAGTACTTC. Its protein product is CASSRASRQGLAKNIQYF.

V gene TRBV20-1 combines with J gene TRBJ1-5, with D possibly being TRBD1 (6 bases). Germline V gene lookup returns CDR1 DFQATT and CDR2 SNEGSKA (reference sequence). This CDR3 spans 14 amino acids. V lost 5 bases, J lost 5 bases, and 16 bases lay in between. This CDR3 is CSALGRTDHQPQHF. CDR3 bases: TGCAGTGCTCTAGGGCGGACAGATCATCAGCCCCAGCATTTT.

The chain has TRBV2 and TRBJ1-6; D is uncertain. V lost 4 bases and J lost 9, with 4 bases in between. CDR1 is SNHLY and CDR2 is FYNNEI in the germline V gene. The CDR3 length is 11 residues. The CDR3 nucleotides read TGTGCCAGCAGTGGACCTTCACCCCTCCACTTT. Its protein product is CASSGPSPLHF. The whole variable domain, remainder taken from reference TRBV2 and TRBJ1-6, is EPEVTQTPSHQVTQMGQEVILRCVPISNHLYFYWYRQILGQKVEFLVSFYNNEISEKSEIFDDQFSVERPDGSNFTLKIRSTKLEDSAMYFCASSGPSPLHFGNGTRLTVT.

The chain carries TRBV11-2 and TRBJ1-1; weak D call: TRBD1 (6 bases). This CDR3 has 14 residues. The germline V and J ends were trimmed by 5 bases and 2 bases, with 12 bases remaining between them. CDR1 and CDR2 (germline): SGHAT, FQNNGV. CDR3 sequence (DNA): TGTGCCAGCAGCCCTAGACAGGTAAACACTGAAGCTTTCTTT. Translated, it gives CASSPRQVNTEAFF. The entire variable domain, with the rest obtained from reference TRBV11-2 and TRBJ1-1, is as follows: EAGVAQSPRYKIIEKRQSVAFWCNPISGHATLYWYQQILGQGPKLLIQFQNNGVVDDSQLPKDRFSAERLKGVDSTLKIQPAKLEDSAVYLCASSPRQVNTEAFFGQGTRLTVV.

The chain links TRBV2 to TRBJ1-2; 11 bases are a match to TRBD1. With 7 bases clipped from V and 9 bases from J, the junction kept 4 bases outside the gene matches. The germline V gene encodes CDR1 SNHLY and CDR2 FYNNEI. This CDR3 comprises 12 residues. CDR3 region: CASNGQGASYTF. CDR3 DNA: TGTGCCAGCAATGGACAGGGGGCAAGCTACACCTTC.

This clonotype was seen a single time. This chain uses TRBV27 with TRBJ1-6; the D is unclear. Germline CDR1 is MNHEY and CDR2 is SMNVEV (reference sequence). There are 14 residues in the CDR3. V lost 0 bases, J lost 8 bases, and 8 bases lay in between. The CDR3 protein is CASSLSRGYSPLHF. CDR3 nucleotides: TGTGCCAGCAGTTTATCTCGCGGATATTCACCCCTCCACTTT.

CDR3 amino acids: CATGRGADQPQHF. The CDR3 nucleotides read TGTGCCACCGGACGGGGGGCGGATCAGCCCCAGCATTTT. The rearrangement links TRBV15 to TRBJ1-5; D possibly corresponds to TRBD1 (6 bases). CDR3 length: 13 amino acids. V shed 8 bases and J shed 5 bases, with 13 bases lying between them. Looked up from germline, CDR1 is LNHNV and CDR2 is YYDKDF (reference sequence).

V and J are TRBV12-3 or TRBV12-4 and TRBJ2-7, with D unclear. This CDR3 is built from 13 residues. Trimming removed 1 base at V and 3 bases at J, with 7 bases between. Written as DNA, the CDR3 is TGTGCCAGCAGTTTAGTGTCCGTCTACGAGCAGTACTTC. It yields the protein CASSLVSVYEQYF.

The CDR3 spells CSVVTGLSFGYTF. The CDR3 DNA sequence: TGCAGCGTTGTGACAGGGCTTTCTTTTGGCTACACCTTC. This chain links TRBV29-1 with TRBJ1-2; 7 nucleotides align to TRBD1. Germline CDR1 and CDR2: SQVTM and ANQGSEA. The CDR3 spans 13 residues. Germline trimming cut 4 bases from V and 7 bases from J; bases unmatched to any gene: 9.

V usage is TRBV6-5 and J usage is TRBJ2-1, with 7 positions matching TRBD1. The V and J ends lost 6 bases and 4 bases, in that order; junction bases with no gene match: 3. The CDR3 extends over 13 amino acids. The germline V gene encodes CDR1 MNHEY and CDR2 SVGAGI. CDR3 region: CASSKTGYNEQFF. The CDR3 DNA is TGTGCCAGCAGCAAGACAGGGTACAATGAGCAGTTCTTC.

The genes are TRBV29-1 and TRBJ2-1; TRBD2 aligns across 7 bases. The CDR3 runs to 15 residues. The V gene end was trimmed by 6 bases and the J gene end by 7 bases; junction bases not matched to a gene: 15. Germline CDR1 SQVTM, CDR2 ANQGSEA. The CDR3 DNA reads as TGCAGCGTGGGGGGGGAAGGTACCCGACGGAATGAGCAGTTCTTC. Amino acid sequence: CSVGGEGTRRNEQFF.

This chain links TRBV27 with TRBJ1-1, with 7 bases matching TRBD1. The V and J ends lost 6 bases and 1 base, in that order; junction bases with no gene match: 5. Germline V gives CDR1 MNHEY, CDR2 SMNVEV (reference sequence). This CDR3 is built from 14 residues. This chain's CDR3 is CASRGQRKNTEAFF. The CDR3 DNA is TGTGCCAGCAGGGGACAGAGGAAGAACACTGAAGCTTTCTTT.

This chain uses TRBV21-1 with TRBJ2-1. TRBV21-1 is recorded as a pseudogene. This CDR3 region has 11 residues. CDR3 region: CALGRLGEQFF. CDR3 nucleotides: TGTGCCCTCGGACGGCTGGGGGAGCAGTTCTTC.

The V gene is TRBV5-6, the J gene TRBJ2-1; 15 bases agree with TRBD2. This CDR3 is 18 amino acids long. The V and J ends lost 4 bases and 3 bases, in that order; junction bases with no gene match: 8. Germline V lookup: CDR1 SGHDT, CDR2 YYEEEE. DNA for the CDR3: TGTGCCAGCAGCCCGGGACTAGCGGGGGGCACCTACTACAATGAGCAGTTCTTC. Residues: CASSPGLAGGTYYNEQFF.

DNA of the CDR3: TGTGCCACCAGCAGGGGGGGCGTCAGGGCGAACACCGGGGAGCTGTTTTTT. Its translation: CATSRGGVRANTGELFF. The V call is TRBV15, the J call TRBJ2-2; D is tentatively TRBD1 or TRBD2 (6 bases each). This CDR3 is built from 17 residues. CDR1 is LNHNV, CDR2 YYDKDF, per germline (reference sequence). Trimming pared 3 bases from V and 0 bases from J, leaving 14 bases between.